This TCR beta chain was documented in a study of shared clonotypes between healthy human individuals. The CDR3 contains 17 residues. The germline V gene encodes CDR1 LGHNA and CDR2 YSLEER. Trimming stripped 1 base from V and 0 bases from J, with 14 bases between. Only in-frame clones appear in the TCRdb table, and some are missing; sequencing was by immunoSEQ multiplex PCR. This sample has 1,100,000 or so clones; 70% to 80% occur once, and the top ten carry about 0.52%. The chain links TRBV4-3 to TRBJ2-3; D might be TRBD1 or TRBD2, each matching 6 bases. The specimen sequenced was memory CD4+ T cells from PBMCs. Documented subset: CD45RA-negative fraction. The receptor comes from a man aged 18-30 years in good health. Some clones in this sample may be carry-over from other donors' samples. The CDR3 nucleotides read TGCGCCAGCAGCCAAGGTCTCACAGGGACTAGCACAGATACGCAGTATTTT. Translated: CASSQGLTGTSTDTQYF.